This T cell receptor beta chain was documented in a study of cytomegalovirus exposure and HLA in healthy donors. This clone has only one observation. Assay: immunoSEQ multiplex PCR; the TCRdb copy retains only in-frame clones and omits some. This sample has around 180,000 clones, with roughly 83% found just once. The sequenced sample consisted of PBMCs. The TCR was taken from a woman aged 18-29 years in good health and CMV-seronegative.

The CDR3 DNA reads TGTGCCAGCAGCTCGCGACAGGGCAGGGTTGATGAGCAGTTCTTC. Residues: CASSSRQGRVDEQFF. The rearrangement links TRBV5-6 to TRBJ2-1; 7 bases match TRBD1. The CDR3 loop spans 15 amino acids. Germline V gene sequence: CDR1 SGHDT, CDR2 YYEEEE. V gave up 3 bases and J gave up 8 bases; unmatched junction bases: 11.